The clone carrying this TCR beta chain has a handful of counts. Its specificity is unknown. Then a second PCR, running about 6 to 12 cycles, was carried out with a sample-barcoded 5' primer and a J-beta primer mix. TCRdb re-called the 5' RACE reads through MiXCR, storing one row per CDR3 protein. Among some 850,000 distinct CDR3 sequences, roughly 24% were seen once, and the ten largest hold over 2.5%. These data originate in a study of blood T cells in healthy people across ages. Findings and caveats of the study: Long-lived donors carried more naive CD4+ cells and greater diversity than aged donors.

Isolated per sample were at least 6 million PBMCs. This CDR3 region has 14 residues. Germline V gives CDR1 SGHDT, CDR2 YYEEEE. V dropped 5 bases and J dropped 2 bases, with 14 bases sitting between them. The same data also went into a second study, on T cells of mothers and their children. That report notes: Thymic selection molds TCR recombination products alike in related and unrelated pairs. Overlap measured in related mother-child pairs was slightly, non-significantly higher than in unrelated pairs.

The V and J genes are TRBV5-6 and TRBJ2-7; no firm D call. The sequencing input was blood. The sequence was obtained from a boy aged 5-17 years in good health. The CDR3, as DNA: TGTGCCAGCAGAAGTGCAGCCCGAACCTACGAGCAGTACTTC. Translating gives CASRSAARTYEQYF.